This TCR beta chain was recovered during a study of OX40 agonist ivuxolimab in advanced cancers. Across the study: While on treatment, patients had intravenous ivuxolimab at 0.01 to 10 mg/kg every 2 weeks. The mean age was around 56 years, ranging from about 23 to 79, with more than 70% of participants male. Study-level results: Certain nonresponders additionally had low normalized T-cell clonal expansion.

Comment on this clone: Antigen unknown.

The method was immunoSEQ multiplex PCR; TCRdb's version includes in-frame clones alone and lacks a portion of them. The sample comprises around 130,000 clones, about 93% of which are singletons, and approximately 0.15% rests with the top ten. The germline V and J ends were trimmed by 4 bases and 7 bases, with 15 bases remaining between them. This CDR3 spans 14 amino acids. The germline CDR1 and CDR2 sequences are SGHRS and YFSETQ. The J gene is TRBJ1-5, the V gene TRBV5-1; TRBD1 is a possible D gene (6 bases). Sample: CD4+ or CD8+ T cells sorted from blood, taken in a trial of the OX40 agonist ivuxolimab. This receptor was identified in an adult with an advanced solid tumor such as melanoma, head and neck, liver or kidney cancer. This CDR3 is CASSTQGGGQPQHF. The DNA for the CDR3 is TGCGCCAGCAGCACACAGGGTGGAGGACAGCCCCAGCATTTT.